This TCR beta chain derives from a study of T cell changes during pregnancy in multiple sclerosis. Some clones are missing from TCRdb's copy, which holds only in-frame ones; the method was immunoSEQ multiplex PCR. The data show approximately 98,000 clones, with just over 90% seen just once and more than 2% held by the top ten. Germline-derived CDR1 and CDR2 are PRHDT and FYEKMQ (reference sequence). Trimming removed 5 bases from V and 0 bases from J, with 16 bases in between. The CDR3 runs to 16 residues. This chain uses TRBV13 with TRBJ2-5, with a weak D call TRBD2 (6 bases). The receptor was isolated from a female donor in good health, enrolled as a control in a pregnancy study. The specimen comprised peripheral blood, sampled after pregnancy. In DNA form, the CDR3 reads TGTGCCAGCAGCCCGGAAGGCGGGAAGAACCAAGAGACCCAGTACTTC. Protein product: CASSPEGGKNQETQYF.